Listed here is a single TCR beta chain. What it binds is unknown. The CDR3 extends 3 residues past the end of the read, so its final part is completed from the germline J gene. The CDR3 extends over 15 amino acids. The germline V gene has CDR1 SGHAT and CDR2 FQNNGV. V was pared by 1 base and J by 8 bases, with 8 bases of the junction left unmatched. Genomic DNA, averaging about 1,100 ng per sample, yielded TCR beta CDR3 via immunoSEQ. Method: immunoSEQ multiplex PCR; TCRdb's copy keeps in-frame clones and lacks some. The specimen's table records 25,000 to 35,000 clones. The data stem from a study of T cells in women clearing cervical HPV infection. Study in general: Blood came at first lesion visit for cases, post-clearance for controls. The study, taken as a whole, reports: CIN3+ cases had significantly higher TCR repertoire richness than controls, but evenness did not differ.

Specimen: blood buffy coat. The sequence was obtained from a woman aged 18 to 75 with a cervical HPV16 infection that either progressed to CIN3+ or cleared (not recorded which). V is TRBV11-2 and J is TRBJ2-1, with 7 bases fitting TRBD2. CDR3 DNA, as far as it was read: TGTGCCAGCAGCTTAGGACGGGGGGAGAACGATGAG. Residues: CASSLGRGENDE. The entire CDR3 protein is CASSLGRGENDEQFF.